These 6 T cell receptor beta chains were sequenced from one sample in a study of T cells in Graves' hyperthyroidism and ophthalmopathy. There were TCR beta CDR3 regions amplified from RNA transcripts. A set of HTBI primers served as the primers for a first-round RT-PCR of the TCR CDR3. TCRdb ran MiXCR on the multiplex PCR reads and lists one entry per CDR3 protein. The table shows more than 350,000 distinct CDR3 sequences, with around 15% occurring only once. What was sequenced was blood. The receptors originated from a woman in her twenties or thirties with Graves' ophthalmopathy.

V is TRBV29-1 and J is TRBJ1-4; D might be TRBD1 (6 bases). Germline V CDR1 and CDR2: SQVTM, ANQGSEA. V was clipped by 7 bases and J by 8 bases, with 11 bases between them. The CDR3 totals 11 residues. The DNA of the CDR3 is TGCAGCGGAGGAGGACAGGAAAAACTGTTTTTT. Translation: CSGGGQEKLFF. Complete variable domain (other parts from reference TRBV29-1 and TRBJ1-4): SAVISQKPSRDICQRGTSLTIQCQVDSQVTMMFWYRQQPGQSLTLIATANQGSEATYESGFVIDKFPISRPNLTFSTLTVSNMSPEDSSIYLCSGGGQEKLFFGSGTQLSVL.

This clonotype was found many times. V is TRBV30 and J is TRBJ2-5, with D possibly TRBD2 on 6 matching bases. The CDR3 has 15 amino acids. V gave up 6 bases and J gave up 1 base, with 18 bases separating them. CDR1 is GTSNPN, CDR2 SVGIG, per germline (reference sequence). The CDR3 DNA is TGTGCCTGTTTTCCGGGACTCCCTTTCCAAGAGACCCAGTACTTC. The encoded protein is CACFPGLPFQETQYF.

This clonotype was counted only a few times. A much larger clone lies one base from this, so it may be a read error. The conserved final phenylalanine or tryptophan is absent from the CDR3, which likely points to a read error. The chain couples TRBV20-1 to TRBJ1-1; a weak D match, TRBD1 (6 bases). Trimming took 5 bases from V and 1 from J, leaving 11 bases between them. Looked up from germline, CDR1 is DFQATT and CDR2 is SNEGSKA (reference sequence). The CDR3 is 13 residues long. The CDR3 loop is CSAYRDKNTEAFL. DNA for the CDR3: TGCAGTGCTTACCGGGACAAGAACACTGAAGCTTTCCTT.

At least ten counts were recorded for this clonotype. The chain uses TRBV28 and TRBJ1-6; 8 bases are shared with TRBD1. CDR3 length: 14 residues. The germline gives CDR1 MDHEN, CDR2 SYDVKM. Trimming cost V 5 bases and J 13 bases; bases outside gene matches: 10. Here the CDR3 reads CASSPTGDYWPLHF. CDR3 sequence (DNA): TGTGCCAGCAGTCCGACAGGGGACTATTGGCCCCTCCACTTT.

As concerns this clonotype: This sequence may be a read error, since a much larger clone differs from it by one base. The chain combines TRBV7-9 with TRBJ2-2, with 8 bases identical to TRBD2. Trimming removed 8 bases from V and 1 base from J; junction bases left unmatched: 12. The V gene's germline CDR1 is SEHNR and CDR2 FQNEAQ (reference sequence). The CDR3 consists of 17 residues. In nucleotides, the CDR3 is TGTGCCAGCGGCGCCCCGCGGACTAGCTTGAACACCGGGGAGCTGTTTTTT. Protein sequence: CASGAPRTSLNTGELFF. Looking up the rest from reference TRBV7-9 and TRBJ2-2 gives the full variable domain: DTGVSQNPRHKITKRGQNVTFRCDPISEHNRLYWYRQTLGQGPEFLTYFQNEAQLEKSRLLSDRFSAERPKGSFSTLEIQRTEQGDSAMYLCASGAPRTSLNTGELFFGEGSRLTVL.

The chain has TRBV12-3 or TRBV12-4 and TRBJ2-5, with TRBD1 as a possible D gene (5 bases). Trimming took off 3 bases at V and 4 bases at J, with 18 bases between the two ends. This CDR3 comprises 16 residues. CDR3 in amino acids: CASSFAPKGQRETQYF. CDR3 bases: TGTGCCAGCAGTTTCGCCCCCAAGGGGCAACGAGAGACCCAGTACTTC.